Listed below are T cell receptor beta chains from one sample, sequenced in a study of blood T cell repertoires in COVID-19. The method was immunoSEQ multiplex PCR; TCRdb's version includes in-frame clones alone and lacks a portion of them. Altogether some 250,000 clones are present, approximately 86% being singletons, with the ten largest covering around 0.8%. Sample: peripheral blood. The receptors here all came from a woman aged 25 to 39 with acute or convalescent COVID-19. Each CDR3 is given with its conserved first and last residue. Fields, in order: CDR3 DNA, CDR3 protein, clone size, J gene, V gene, D gene. A D gene is named only where the DNA matches it firmly. A row's size may be missing; if present it is once, few, many or a size class.

TGTGCCAGCAGCCCTGGAGGGGTACAAGAGACCCAGTACTTC	CASSPGGVQETQYF	NA	TRBJ2-5	TRBV3-1/TRBV3-2	NA
TGTGCCAGCAGCCTAATGGCTAGCCGGACCCTCTACGAGCAGTACTTC	CASSLMASRTLYEQYF	NA	TRBJ2-7	TRBV11-2	NA
TGTGCCAGCAGTTTAGTGGGGCAGGGGGCGGCTAACTATGGCTACACCTTC	CASSLVGQGAANYGYTF	many	TRBJ1-2	TRBV27	TRBD1
TGTGCCAGCAGCTTAGCGGGGGGAAGGGAAGGATTC	CASSLAGGREGF	few	TRBJ2-4	TRBV7-2	NA
TGTGCCAGCAGTTACGGCAGGGGTAATTCACCCCTCCACTTT	CASSYGRGNSPLHF	NA	TRBJ1-6	TRBV6-2/TRBV6-3	NA
TGCAGCGTTGATCGGGGACAGGGGTTCGGCGCAGATACGCAGTATTTT	CSVDRGQGFGADTQYF	NA	TRBJ2-3	TRBV29-1	TRBD1
TGTGCCAGCACTACAGGGGCACCCTCCTACGAGCAGTACTTC	CASTTGAPSYEQYF	NA	TRBJ2-7	TRBV2	TRBD1
TGCGCCAGCAGCCCTAGGGACAGCTCCTACGAGCAGTACTTC	CASSPRDSSYEQYF	NA	TRBJ2-7	TRBV4-3	TRBD1
TGTGCCAGTATGCGGGACAGGGTTGAGCCCCAGCATTTT	CASMRDRVEPQHF	few	TRBJ1-5	TRBV19	TRBD1
TGTGCCAGCAGCGCCCGGGGGAGCGGCACCGGGGAGCTGTTTTTT	CASSARGSGTGELFF	NA	TRBJ2-2	TRBV7-8	NA
TGTGCCAGCAGCTCAACATTGGGGGGTGAAGCTTTCTTT	CASSSTLGGEAFF	NA	TRBJ1-1	TRBV7-9	NA
TGTGCCAGCAGCTTAAGGCCTAGCGGGAGTGCTGAGACCCAGTACTTC	CASSLRPSGSAETQYF	NA	TRBJ2-5	TRBV11-2	TRBD2